The subject of this entry is one T cell receptor beta chain. No antigen is known for it. TCRdb reprocessed the 5' RACE reads and reports one entry per CDR3 protein, with no DNA. The sample table includes under 500,000 distinct CDR3 sequences. The data were obtained in a study of T cells expressing NK-cell markers. Whole-study results and caveats: Of the CD8+ T cell pool in about 6 donors, roughly 1.0-8% was accounted for by dominant NKG2C+ clonotypes. There were several donors in whom these clonotypes also led the CD3+CD56-NKG2C+ fraction.

The CDR3 contains 15 residues. The V gene's germline CDR1 is LNHNV and CDR2 YYDKDF (reference sequence). The sample was blood T cells: a sorted CD56 or NKG2C T cell subset, CD4+ or CD8+ T cells, or bulk PBMC T cells (not recorded which). The TCR was taken from a woman aged 18 to 75 in good health. This chain joins TRBV15 and TRBJ1-2; TCRdb gives TRBD1 as the D gene, but with no DNA this cannot be confirmed. CDR3 sequence: CATSRDVRQGESYTF.